The next 24 T cell receptor beta chains were all read from a single sample in a study of CD8 T cells in ankylosing spondylitis. Study-wide findings and caveats: Typical of ankylosing spondylitis blood, it appeared, was a TCR beta motif of eight highly homologous variants.

A single record per CDR3 protein comes from TCRdb applying MiXCR to the 5' RACE reads. The profile shows about 210,000 distinct CDR3 sequences, 5.5% to 7.5% of them singletons. These TCRs are of unknown antigen specificity. What was sequenced was blood, either unsorted or a sorted T cell fraction (not recorded which). The receptors were gathered from a male donor with ankylosing spondylitis.

In its sample, this clonotype was seen many times. The rearrangement joins TRBV9 to TRBJ2-1; no firm D call. The CDR3 length is 11 residues. The germline V and J ends were trimmed by 7 bases and 7 bases, with 9 bases remaining between them. Germline V lookup: CDR1 SGDLS, CDR2 YYNGEE. The CDR3 nucleotides read TGTGCCAGCGTCAACGGGAATGAGCAGTTCTTC. Its translation: CASVNGNEQFF.

In this sample, this clonotype turned up many times. The V and J genes are TRBV6-1 and TRBJ2-1, with TRBD2 identical over 7 bases. With 5 bases clipped from V and 5 bases from J, the junction kept 3 bases outside the gene matches. The germline V gene has CDR1 MNHNS and CDR2 SASEGT. The CDR3 is 13 residues long. The chain's CDR3 is CASSSGAHNEQFF. The CDR3 DNA reads TGTGCCAGCAGTAGCGGGGCCCACAATGAGCAGTTCTTC.

In this sample, this clonotype turned up many times. The chain recombines TRBV28 with TRBJ2-7; tentative D call: TRBD2 (6 bases). This CDR3 is built from 15 residues. The V end lost 5 bases, the J end lost 7 bases, and 21 bases lay between the germline ends. Per germline, CDR1 MDHEN and CDR2 SYDVKM. The chain's CDR3 is CASSPPSTRKKEQYF. CDR3 nucleotides: TGTGCCAGCAGTCCGCCCTCGACTAGAAAAAAAGAGCAGTACTTC.

This clonotype was counted at least ten times. In DNA, the CDR3 is TGTGCCAGCAGCTCCAACAGGGTTATGGGAGAGACCCAGTACTTC. Its protein is CASSSNRVMGETQYF. V is TRBV7-9 and J is TRBJ2-5; TRBD1 is a possible D gene (6 bases). CDR1 and CDR2 from the germline V gene are SEHNR and FQNEAQ (reference sequence). The CDR3 runs 15 residues. V lost 4 bases and J lost 4, with 16 bases in between.

In its sample, this clonotype was seen many times. This rearrangement joins TRBV4-2 to TRBJ2-7; 10 positions match TRBD2. The CDR3 covers 17 residues. Per germline, CDR1 LGHNA and CDR2 YNFKEQ. The ends lost 0 bases at V and 4 bases at J; junction bases unmatched: 9. CDR3: CASSQEGLSGRSYEQYF. The CDR3 nucleotides are TGTGCCAGCAGCCAAGAGGGACTTAGCGGGAGGTCGTACGAGCAGTACTTC.

The table lists this clonotype with many counts. The chain has TRBV27 and TRBJ2-7; TRBD1 matches 10 bases. The length of the CDR3 is 17 residues. Trimming took 0 bases from V and 1 from J; bases not matched to a gene: 6. The germline gives CDR1 MNHEY, CDR2 SMNVEV (reference sequence). The CDR3 sequence: CASSLSPTGGLSYEQYF. CDR3 nucleotide sequence: TGTGCCAGCAGTTTATCTCCGACAGGGGGCTTGTCCTACGAGCAGTACTTC.

This clonotype was counted many times. CDR3 sequence reads: CSALPYLRQGSADTQYF. CDR3 sequence (DNA): TGCAGTGCCCTACCTTACCTTAGACAGGGGTCCGCGGATACGCAGTATTTT. The rearrangement joins TRBV20-1 to TRBJ2-3, with 8 bases that match TRBD1. This CDR3 spans 17 amino acids. Germline values: CDR1 DFQATT, CDR2 SNEGSKA (reference sequence). J gave up 6 bases and V 6 bases, and 20 bases lay outside the gene matches.

This clonotype appeared many times. V usage is TRBV20-1 and J usage is TRBJ2-7; 7 bases match TRBD2. The CDR3 sequence is 13 residues long. CDR1 DFQATT and CDR2 SNEGSKA come from the germline V gene (reference sequence). V was pared by 8 bases and J by 0 bases, with 7 bases of the junction left unmatched. CDR3 region: CSLSGEVSYEQYF. For the CDR3, the DNA is TGCAGTTTAAGCGGGGAGGTCTCCTACGAGCAGTACTTC.

This clonotype was counted ten times or more. The chain couples TRBV29-1 to TRBJ1-1, with D perhaps TRBD1 (6 bases). V dropped 5 bases and J dropped 0 bases, with 16 bases sitting between them. CDR1 and CDR2 (germline): SQVTM, ANQGSEA. CDR3 length: 15 residues. The chain's CDR3 is CSVNPRGGLNTEAFF. The CDR3 nucleotides read TGCAGCGTTAACCCTCGGGGGGGGCTGAACACTGAAGCTTTCTTT.

This clonotype was observed many times. J is TRBJ2-1 and V is TRBV7-8; either TRBD1 or TRBD2 may supply D (5 bases each). The V end was cut by 2 bases, the J end by 10 bases, with 15 bases between. The CDR3 consists of 14 residues. Germline V gives CDR1 SGHVS, CDR2 FQNEAQ. In DNA, the CDR3 is TGTGCCAGCAGCTTATTGGGGGTTCCCGGGGAGCAGTTCTTC. Amino acids: CASSLLGVPGEQFF.

This clonotype has at least ten counts. J is TRBJ1-5 and V is TRBV18; maybe TRBD1 (5 bases). The CDR3 spans 14 residues. CDR1 KGHSH and CDR2 LQKENI come from the germline V gene. The V end lost 0 bases, the J end lost 11 bases, and 14 bases lay between the germline ends. The CDR3 sequence is CASSPPRQPRAQHF. For the CDR3, the DNA is TGTGCCAGCTCACCACCGAGACAGCCACGGGCCCAGCATTTT.

There are many counts of this clonotype. This sequence joins TRBV10-3 and TRBJ1-1; 10 positions agree with TRBD1. The CDR3 is 14 amino acids. The germline CDR1 and CDR2 sequences are ENHRY and SYGVKD. V trimming: 4 bases; J trimming: 3 bases; junction bases outside the gene matches: 2. The CDR3 sequence: CAISADRGDTEAFF. CDR3 nucleotides: TGTGCCATCAGTGCGGACAGGGGGGACACTGAAGCTTTCTTT.

V and J are TRBV3-1 and TRBJ2-7, with a possible D match to TRBD2 (6 bases). Germline V gene sequence: CDR1 LGHDT, CDR2 YNNKEL (reference sequence). The CDR3 totals 14 residues. The V gene lost 2 bases and the J gene lost 2 bases, with 10 bases spanning the gap. The CDR3 DNA follows: TGTGCCAGCAGCCAAAGGCGGGGACCCTACGAGCAGTACTTC. Amino acids: CASSQRRGPYEQYF.

This clonotype was observed at least ten times. The chain carries TRBV4-3 and TRBJ2-1; 11 bases are shared with TRBD2. From germline, CDR1 is LGHNA and CDR2 YSLEER. Unmatched junction bases numbered 0, after V lost 3 bases and J lost 5 bases. The CDR3 covers 14 residues. CDR3: CASSQGLADNEQFF. The CDR3 DNA reads as TGCGCCAGCAGCCAGGGACTAGCGGACAATGAGCAGTTCTTC.

This chain connects TRBV29-1 to TRBJ2-1, with TRBD1 matching over 9 bases. This CDR3 contains 13 residues. Trimming removed 4 bases from V and 10 bases from J; junction bases left unmatched: 8. Germline values: CDR1 SQVTM, CDR2 ANQGSEA. The CDR3 sequence is CSVAQGAVKEQFF. CDR3 DNA sequence: TGCAGCGTTGCACAGGGGGCCGTCAAAGAGCAGTTCTTC.

This clonotype was seen only a few times. V gene TRBV12-3 or TRBV12-4 combines with J gene TRBJ2-5; TRBD1 matches 7 bases. The V and J ends lost 6 bases and 3 bases, in that order; junction bases with no gene match: 4. The CDR3 is 13 amino acids. The CDR3 coding sequence is TGTGCCAGCAGGTGGGACAGCGAAGAGACCCAGTACTTC. Protein: CASRWDSEETQYF.

This clonotype was seen ten or more times. The J gene is TRBJ2-7, the V gene TRBV6-1; no reliable D call. The germline V and J ends were trimmed by 6 bases and 2 bases, with 23 bases remaining between them. The CDR3 is made up of 17 amino acids. Germline CDR1 and CDR2: MNHNS and SASEGT. The chain's CDR3 is CASSLGSPGPKAYEQYF. The CDR3 bases are TGTGCCAGCAGCCTAGGGTCACCAGGACCAAAAGCCTACGAGCAGTACTTC.

This clonotype was picked up a small number of times. The V and J genes are TRBV25-1 and TRBJ2-7; the D is unclear. The germline V gene has CDR1 MGHDK and CDR2 SYGVNS. The CDR3 is 12 amino acids. V was pared by 3 bases and J by 3 bases, with 6 bases between. Here the CDR3 DNA reads TGTGCCAGCAGTGACACAGTCTACGAGCAGTACTTC. This codes for CASSDTVYEQYF.

V is TRBV25-1 and J is TRBJ2-1, with D unclear. The germline CDR1 and CDR2 sequences are MGHDK and SYGVNS. CDR3 length: 12 amino acids. Trimming cost V 3 bases and J 9 bases, with 9 bases left between them. In DNA, the CDR3 is TGTGCCAGCAGTGATCGAAACTTTGAGCAGTTCTTC. Translated: CASSDRNFEQFF.

This clonotype was picked up a small number of times. The chain has TRBV18 and TRBJ2-4; 9 bases line up with TRBD1. This CDR3 region has 18 residues. Trimming cost V 0 bases and J 0 bases; bases outside gene matches: 6. Germline CDR1 and CDR2: KGHSH and LQKENI. The CDR3 loop is CASSPPGQGYLAKNIQYF. In DNA form, the CDR3 reads TGTGCCAGCTCACCACCGGGACAGGGATATTTAGCCAAAAACATTCAGTACTTC.

In this sample, this clonotype turned up a few times. The chain links TRBV27 to TRBJ1-5, with D unresolved. In germline, CDR1 is MNHEY, CDR2 SMNVEV (reference sequence). The CDR3 is 15 residues long. The ends were cut back, 2 bases at V and 4 bases at J, with 12 bases in the middle. The CDR3 DNA is TGTGCCAGCAGTTTAGATAAGGGAACAAATCAGCCCCAGCATTTT. Translated: CASSLDKGTNQPQHF.

This clonotype has a handful of counts. The genes are TRBV6-5 and TRBJ1-6, with unresolved D. V was pared by 4 bases and J by 9 bases, with 13 bases between. The V gene's germline CDR1 is MNHEY and CDR2 SVGAGI. The CDR3 contains 14 residues. The CDR3 is CASSSLWALSPLHF. As DNA, the CDR3 is TGTGCCAGCAGTTCCCTCTGGGCCCTTTCACCCCTCCACTTT.

This clonotype was recorded at least ten times. The chain links TRBV12-3 or TRBV12-4 to TRBJ2-3; D perhaps matches TRBD2 (6 bases). The V gene lost 4 bases and the J gene lost 5 bases, with 16 bases spanning the gap. The CDR3 contains 15 residues. This CDR3 reads CASSYGGERKDTQYF. The DNA of the CDR3 is TGTGCCAGCAGTTACGGAGGGGAGCGGAAAGATACGCAGTATTTT.

In its sample, this clonotype was seen many times. The rearrangement uses TRBV11-2 and TRBJ1-2; D might be TRBD1 (6 bases). This CDR3 contains 16 residues. Germline CDR1 SGHAT, CDR2 FQNNGV. V lost 4 bases to trimming and J lost 5 bases, with 20 bases between them. The CDR3 DNA reads as TGTGCCAGCAGCTCCTGGAGGGGGGCTAGCCTTTATGGCTACACCTTC. This codes for CASSSWRGASLYGYTF.